This is a list of T cell receptor beta chains from one sample in a study of blood T cell repertoires in COVID-19. Sequencing was performed with immunoSEQ multiplex PCR; in TCRdb, only in-frame clones are kept and a portion is missing. This table holds some 100,000 clones, 86% found once. What was sequenced was peripheral blood. Receptor source: a man in his forties or fifties with acute or convalescent COVID-19. CDR3s include the opening cysteine and the closing phenylalanine or tryptophan. D genes are given only for firm matches. Size tells how often a clone was seen (once, few, many) or the class of an expanded clone, and some rows leave it out.

j_call v_call d_call clone_size cdr3_nt cdr3_aa
TRBJ2-2 TRBV5-4 TRBD2 NA TGTGCCAGCAGTTTTAGCGGGAGCGGGGAGCTGTTTTTT CASSFSGSGELFF
TRBJ1-1 TRBV12-3/TRBV12-4 NA NA TGTGCCAGCAGTTTGGACTCTGAGGCTTTCTTT CASSLDSEAFF
TRBJ1-5 TRBV4-2 TRBD1 once TGTGCCAGCAGCCAAGAAAAGACAGGGTGGCGGCCCCAGCATTTT CASSQEKTGWRPQHF
TRBJ2-2 TRBV6-5 TRBD2 NA TGTGCCAGCAGCCGATGGCGGGAGCTCACCGGGGAGCTGTTTTTT CASSRWRELTGELFF
TRBJ1-2 TRBV30 TRBD1 NA TGTGCCTGGAGTGTAGGGGGGACAGGGTCGAGTGTGAACTATGGCTACACCTTC CAWSVGGTGSSVNYGYTF
TRBJ1-1 TRBV13 NA NA TGTGCCAGCAGCCCGCCAGGGAACACTGAAGCTTTCTTT CASSPPGNTEAFF
TRBJ2-1 TRBV11-3 NA NA TGTGCCAGCAGCTTAGGTCGCGCTAGCCGTGGTTCCTACAATGAGCAGTTCTTC CASSLGRASRGSYNEQFF
TRBJ1-2 TRBV21-1 NA NA TGTGCCAGCAGAAAACAGGGCTATGGCTACACCTTC CASRKQGYGYTF
TRBJ2-1 TRBV6-5 TRBD2 NA TGTGCCAGCGGCCCGGGGGGAAGTCCGGGTGAGCAGTTCTTC CASGPGGSPGEQFF
TRBJ2-7 TRBV12-1 NA NA TGTGCCAGCAAAACCGTGCTGGGGCCACATCCCTACGAGCAGTACTTC CASKTVLGPHPYEQYF
TRBJ1-3 TRBV2 NA NA TGTGCCAGCAGTCCAAGTGGGCAGGGAACTGGAAACACCATATATTTT CASSPSGQGTGNTIYF
TRBJ2-5 TRBV3-1/TRBV3-2 NA NA TGTGCCAGCAGCCAGTCAGTCTGGCAAGAGACCCAGTACTTC CASSQSVWQETQYF
TRBJ2-7 TRBV11-2 TRBD2 NA TGTGCCAGCAGCTTAGATCCGGGACTAGCGGGACAAAGCTCCTACGAGCAGTACTTC CASSLDPGLAGQSSYEQYF